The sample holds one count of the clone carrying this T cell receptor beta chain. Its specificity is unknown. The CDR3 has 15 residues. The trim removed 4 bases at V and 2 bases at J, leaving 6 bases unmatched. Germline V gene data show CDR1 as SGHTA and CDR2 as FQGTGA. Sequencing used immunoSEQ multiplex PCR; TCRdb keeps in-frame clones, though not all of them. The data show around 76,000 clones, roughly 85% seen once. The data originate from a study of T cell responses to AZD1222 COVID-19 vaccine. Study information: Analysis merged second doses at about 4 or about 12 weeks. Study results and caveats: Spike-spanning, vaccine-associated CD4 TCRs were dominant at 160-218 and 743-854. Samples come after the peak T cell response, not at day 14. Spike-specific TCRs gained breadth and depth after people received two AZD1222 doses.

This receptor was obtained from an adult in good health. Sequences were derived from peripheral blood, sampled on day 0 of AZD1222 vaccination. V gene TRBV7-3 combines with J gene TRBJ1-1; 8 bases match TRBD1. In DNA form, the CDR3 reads TGTGCCAGCAGCTGGAGGACAGGGCGCAACACTGAAGCTTTCTTT. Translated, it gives CASSWRTGRNTEAFF.